The T cell receptor beta chain described here comes from a study of breast tumors, draining lymph nodes, adjacent tissues listed by TCRdb under 2016. For the wider study: TCR beta repertoires were compared across tumor, adjacent nontumor tissue and axillary lymph nodes obtained from breast cancer patients. In human breast cancer, the study set out to assess how tumor, surrounding tissue and draining lymph node repertoires relate to one another and whether T cells might be exchanged between them.

Sequenced using an Illumina HiSeq 2000. Multiplex PCR amplification was used to generate the TCR beta chain libraries. The amplified TCR beta chain products were analyzed by high-throughput sequencing. TCRdb trimmed public reads at Q25 via fastp, called clones via MiXCR and kept in-frame beta chains. Rows are combined by CDR3 protein, so each entry shows the most common genes and DNA. This sample lists over 60,000 distinct CDR3 sequences; roughly 50% were detected once. Approximately 18% of the sample is held by the ten biggest clonotypes. Broader findings and caveats from the paper: The data were considered consistent with most tumor T cells being derived from the lymph node and subsequently expanding within tumor tissue. The study presented the conclusion that tumor T cells originate in lymph nodes as consistent with a hypothesis, not as something directly demonstrated. T-cell repertoire diversity in tumors was found to be lower than in lymph nodes but higher than in nontumor tissue, and preferential V and J gene usage was observed. Tumor and nontumor tissue repertoires were found to be significantly more similar in luminal-like than in basal-like breast cancer.

In the germline V gene (reference sequence), CDR1 corresponds to SGHNT and CDR2 to YYREEE. The junction carries 14 bases between V and J, which are trimmed by 4 bases and 4 bases respectively. Taken from cysteine to phenylalanine, the CDR3 has 14 residues. Only the CDR3 part of the read is kept: 42 bases, read in frame from the first base. This clonotype was recorded at least ten times. Its antigen is not yet known. It has no much larger one-base neighbor in the sample; base qualities were not kept. This sequence uses TRBV5-4 and TRBJ1-2, with an unclear D gene assignment. Specimen: breast tumor tissue. The sequence derives from a female donor with breast cancer. Some clones in this sample may be carry-over from other donors' samples. The DNA sequence is as follows: TGTGCCAGCAGCCCTCGTGGAGGGCTCTATGGCTACACCTTC. The translation is CASSPRGGLYGYTF.